This T cell receptor (beta chain) was profiled in a study of cytomegalovirus exposure and HLA in healthy donors. Findings and limits, study-wide: According to a subsequent analysis, TCR clusters identified in the first cohort showed a tendency to co-occur across the roughly 120 validation repertoires. The study recorded over 150 TCR beta chains that were cytomegalovirus-associated.

Trimming pared 6 bases from V and 0 bases from J, leaving 9 bases between. The CDR3 is 13 amino acids. The germline CDR1 and CDR2 sequences are SNHLY and FYNNEI. TCRdb's copy holds only in-frame clones and misses some; the assay was immunoSEQ multiplex PCR. The profile covers 200,000 to 300,000 clones, with more than 75% appearing a single time and less than 1.5% taken by the ten largest. The approximately 120-subject validation cohort, separate from the approximately 660-subject first cohort, included the donors. This clone occurred a few times. The target antigen is unknown. The V and J genes are TRBV2 and TRBJ2-7; D possibly corresponds to TRBD2 (5 bases). Sequencing was done on a sample of PBMCs. This clonotype was obtained from a woman aged 25 to 39 in good health and CMV-seropositive. The CDR3 coding sequence is TGTGCCAGCAGGGACCTAGCCTCCTACGAGCAGTACTTC. Amino acids: CASRDLASYEQYF.